These 9 T cell receptor beta chains were all obtained from the same sample, sequenced in a study of blood T cell repertoires in COVID-19. Profiled with immunoSEQ multiplex PCR; TCRdb holds only in-frame clones, not every one. In the table there are over 120,000 clones, around 90% of which are singletons. The sequencing sample was made of peripheral blood. These receptor sequences come from a woman between 50 and 59 years old with acute or convalescent COVID-19.

The V and J genes are TRBV6-2 or TRBV6-3 and TRBJ2-1, with 8 bases fitting TRBD2. Germline V CDR1 and CDR2: MNHEY, SVGEGT. The J segment lost 4 bases and the V segment lost 4 bases, leaving 9 bases of the junction unmatched. The CDR3 has 16 amino acids. The CDR3 sequence: CASSWGTRGAYNEQFF. In DNA, the CDR3 is TGTGCCAGCAGTTGGGGAACGCGGGGGGCATACAATGAGCAGTTCTTC.

J is TRBJ2-1 and V is TRBV27; 7 bases agree with TRBD2. From germline, CDR1 is MNHEY and CDR2 SMNVEV (reference sequence). The length of the CDR3 is 16 residues. V shed 2 bases, J shed 0 bases, and the junction held 4 bases outside the gene matches. CDR3 protein: CASSLNGRSSYNEQFF. Here the CDR3 DNA reads TGTGCCAGCAGTTTAAACGGGAGGAGCTCCTACAATGAGCAGTTCTTC.

The chain carries TRBV6-5 and TRBJ1-2; the D is unclear. This CDR3 has 13 amino acids. Germline values: CDR1 MNHEY, CDR2 SVGAGI. Trimming removed 0 bases at V and 4 bases at J, with 6 bases between. This chain's CDR3 is CASSYSGLYGYTF. The CDR3 coding sequence is TGTGCCAGCAGTTACTCGGGCCTCTATGGCTACACCTTC.

This clone was seen only a few times. The chain combines TRBV5-1 with TRBJ1-6; no definite D call. CDR3 length: 15 residues. The V gene lost 4 bases and the J gene lost 7 bases, with 15 bases spanning the gap. Germline V gene data show CDR1 as SGHRS and CDR2 as YFSETQ. In nucleotides, the CDR3 is TGCGCCAGCAGCGCTGGAGGCCAACTCAATTCACCCCTCCACTTT. Protein: CASSAGGQLNSPLHF.

This chain joins TRBV6-5 and TRBJ1-5, with 8 nucleotides matching TRBD1. CDR1 is MNHEY, CDR2 SVGAGI, per germline. This CDR3 comprises 14 residues. After removal of 2 bases from V and 4 bases from J, the junction contained 1 base not matched to a gene. The CDR3 protein is CASSYRQGNQPQHF. CDR3 sequence (DNA): TGTGCCAGCAGTTACCGACAGGGGAATCAGCCCCAGCATTTT.

The chain employs TRBV24-1 and TRBJ2-3; 8 bases map to TRBD2. V dropped 4 bases and J dropped 10; count of bases not matched to a gene: 6. The germline V gene encodes CDR1 KGHDR and CDR2 SFDVKD. The CDR3 spans 13 residues. DNA of the CDR3: TGTGCCACCAGTGAACTTAGCGGGACTGCGCAGTATTTT. Encoded protein: CATSELSGTAQYF.

The V gene is TRBV14, the J gene TRBJ1-1; TRBD1 is a possible D gene (5 bases). This CDR3 is built from 17 residues. Trimming left V 0 bases short and J 0 bases short, with 14 bases between. Germline lookup yields CDR1 SGHDN and CDR2 FVKESK. The CDR3 region has the DNA TGTGCCAGCAGCCAAGAGAGGACATTCTTTATGAACACTGAAGCTTTCTTT. Amino acids: CASSQERTFFMNTEAFF.

This chain links TRBV7-8 with TRBJ1-3, with D possibly being TRBD1 (6 bases). Germline V gives CDR1 SGHVS, CDR2 FQNEAQ. V was cut by 4 bases and J by 0 bases, with 22 bases left in between. The length of the CDR3 is 19 residues. This CDR3 reads CASSSSRDNQGLSGNTIYF. The CDR3 bases are TGTGCCAGCAGCTCGAGCCGGGACAACCAGGGCCTCTCTGGAAACACCATATATTTT.

The chain carries TRBV7-9 and TRBJ1-2, with a possible D match to TRBD1 (5 bases). Germline V CDR1 and CDR2: SEHNR, FQNEAQ (reference sequence). With 5 bases removed from V and 1 base from J, the gap between germline ends came to 8 bases. There are 13 residues in the CDR3. The CDR3 protein is CASSVDSNYGYTF. The CDR3 region has the DNA TGTGCCAGCAGCGTAGACAGTAACTATGGCTACACCTTC.